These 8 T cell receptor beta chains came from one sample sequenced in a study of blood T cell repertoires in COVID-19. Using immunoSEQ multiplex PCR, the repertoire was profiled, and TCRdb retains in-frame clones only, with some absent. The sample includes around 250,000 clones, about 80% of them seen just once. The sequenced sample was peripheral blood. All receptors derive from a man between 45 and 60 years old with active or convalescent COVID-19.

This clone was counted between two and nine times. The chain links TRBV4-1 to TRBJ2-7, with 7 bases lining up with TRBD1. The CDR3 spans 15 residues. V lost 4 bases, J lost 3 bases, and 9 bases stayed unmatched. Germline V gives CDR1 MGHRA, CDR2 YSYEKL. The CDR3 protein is CASSLAGQENYEQYF. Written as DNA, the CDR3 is TGCGCCAGCAGCCTCGCCGGACAGGAAAACTACGAGCAGTACTTC.

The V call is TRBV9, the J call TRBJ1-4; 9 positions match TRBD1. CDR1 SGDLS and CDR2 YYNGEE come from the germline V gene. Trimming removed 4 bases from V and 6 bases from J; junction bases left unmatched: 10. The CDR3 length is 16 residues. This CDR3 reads CASSTGTGIVDEKLFF. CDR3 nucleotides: TGTGCCAGCAGCACCGGGACAGGGATAGTTGATGAAAAACTGTTTTTT.

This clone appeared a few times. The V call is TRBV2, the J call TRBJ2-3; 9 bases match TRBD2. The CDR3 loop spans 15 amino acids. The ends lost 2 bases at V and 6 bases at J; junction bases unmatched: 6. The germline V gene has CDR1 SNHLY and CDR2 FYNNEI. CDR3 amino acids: CASSERRGGHDTQYF. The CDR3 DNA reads TGTGCCAGCAGTGAAAGGCGGGGGGGTCACGATACGCAGTATTTT.

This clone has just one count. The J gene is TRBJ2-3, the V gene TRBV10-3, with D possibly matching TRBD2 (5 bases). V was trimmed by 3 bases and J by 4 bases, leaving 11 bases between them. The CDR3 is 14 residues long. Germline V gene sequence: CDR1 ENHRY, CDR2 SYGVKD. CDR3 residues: CAISDGKAPDTQYF. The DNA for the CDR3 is TGTGCCATCAGTGACGGGAAGGCACCAGATACGCAGTATTTT.

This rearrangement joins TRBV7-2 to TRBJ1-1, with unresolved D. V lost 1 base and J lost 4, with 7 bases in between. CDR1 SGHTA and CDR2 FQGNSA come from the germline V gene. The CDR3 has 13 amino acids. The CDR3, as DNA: TGTGCCAGCAGCTTAGGCCAGTCCACTGAAGCTTTCTTT. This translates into CASSLGQSTEAFF.

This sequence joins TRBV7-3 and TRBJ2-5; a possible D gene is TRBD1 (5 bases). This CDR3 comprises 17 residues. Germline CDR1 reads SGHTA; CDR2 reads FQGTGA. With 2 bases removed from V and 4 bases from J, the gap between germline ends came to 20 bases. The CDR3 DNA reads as TGTGCCAGCAGCTTAGGCCCAGGGATGGGATCAGGAGAGACCCAGTACTTC. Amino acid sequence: CASSLGPGMGSGETQYF. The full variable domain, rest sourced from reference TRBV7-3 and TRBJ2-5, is GAGVSQTPSNKVTEKGKYVELRCDPISGHTALYWYRQSLGQGPEFLIYFQGTGAADDSGLPNDRFFAVRPEGSVSTLKIQRTERGDSAVYLCASSLGPGMGSGETQYFGPGTRLLVL.

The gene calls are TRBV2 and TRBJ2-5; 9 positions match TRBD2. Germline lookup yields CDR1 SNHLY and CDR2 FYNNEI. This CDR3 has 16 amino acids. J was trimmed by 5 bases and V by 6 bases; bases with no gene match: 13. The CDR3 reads CASSRGGGLAGETQYF. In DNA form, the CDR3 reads TGTGCCAGCAGCCGAGGAGGGGGACTAGCAGGGGAGACCCAGTACTTC.

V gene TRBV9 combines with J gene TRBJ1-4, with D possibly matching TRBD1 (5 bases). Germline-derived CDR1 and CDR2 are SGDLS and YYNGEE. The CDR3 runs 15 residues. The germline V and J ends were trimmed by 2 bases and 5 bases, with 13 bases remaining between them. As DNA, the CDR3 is TGTGCCAGCAGCGTCAACGCGGGGCCGAATGAAAAACTGTTTTTT. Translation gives CASSVNAGPNEKLFF.